The 27 T cell receptor beta chains below come from one sample, sequenced in a study of T cell responses to AZD1222 COVID-19 vaccine. The data were produced by immunoSEQ multiplex PCR, yet TCRdb's version contains in-frame clones alone and is incomplete. Of about 120,000 clones in the sample, around nine tenths were seen once. This specimen was peripheral blood, taken 28 days after the second AZD1222 dose. The source is an adult who received the AZD1222 COVID-19 vaccine.

The chain's CDR3 is CASSYPTGGGTDTQYF. The DNA of the CDR3 is TGTGCCAGCAGTTACCCTACAGGGGGCGGCACAGATACGCAGTATTTT. The chain carries TRBV6-2 or TRBV6-3 and TRBJ2-3; 9 bases align to TRBD1. The CDR3 has 16 amino acids. The V segment lost 2 bases and the J segment 1 base; nucleotides outside the gene matches: 4. Germline V CDR1 and CDR2: MNHEY, SVGEGT.

The J gene is TRBJ1-6, the V gene TRBV7-3, with a weak D call TRBD1 (6 bases). This CDR3 comprises 15 residues. Germline V gene data show CDR1 as SGHTA and CDR2 as FQGTGA. V was trimmed by 2 bases and J by 7 bases, leaving 12 bases between them. Here the CDR3 reads CASSLGGGRNSPLHF. For the CDR3, the DNA is TGTGCCAGCAGCTTAGGAGGGGGGCGCAATTCACCCCTCCACTTT.

This sequence joins TRBV9 and TRBJ1-1; TRBD1 aligns across 8 bases. Germline V gene sequence: CDR1 SGDLS, CDR2 YYNGEE. This CDR3 is built from 16 residues. V gave up 3 bases and J gave up 3 bases; unmatched junction bases: 10. In DNA, the CDR3 is TGTGCCAGCAGCGGAACCAGGGGGCCAGGCGACACTGAAGCTTTCTTT. Amino acid sequence: CASSGTRGPGDTEAFF. The variable domain in full, with the rest retrieved from reference TRBV9 and TRBJ1-1, is DSGVTQTPKHLITATGQRVTLRCSPRSGDLSVYWYQQSLDQGLQFLIQYYNGEERAKGNILERFSAQQFPDLHSELNLSSLELGDSALYFCASSGTRGPGDTEAFFGQGTRLTVV.

In nucleotides, the CDR3 is TGTGCCAGCAGCTTCGGCCAGCGGGCCTTCGGAGACGAGCAGTACTTC. It translates to CASSFGQRAFGDEQYF. The rearrangement links TRBV5-8 to TRBJ2-7; TRBD2 might be the D (6 bases). Germline V gene data show CDR1 as SGHTS and CDR2 as YDEGEE. The length of the CDR3 is 16 residues. Trimming removed 2 bases from V and 5 bases from J, with 20 bases in between.

The rearrangement links TRBV25-1 to TRBJ1-1, with D unclear. The CDR3 totals 14 residues. V dropped 1 base and J dropped 0 bases, with 6 bases sitting between them. CDR1 is MGHDK and CDR2 is SYGVNS in the germline V gene. CDR3 bases: TGTGCCAGCAGTGAATTTTCGATGAACACTGAAGCTTTCTTT. It codes for CASSEFSMNTEAFF.

This clone was seen only once. The chain employs TRBV29-1 and TRBJ2-2, with unresolved D. The CDR3 sequence is 13 residues long. V was clipped by 2 bases and J by 5 bases, with 9 bases between them. Germline assignment: CDR1 SQVTM and CDR2 ANQGSEA. The CDR3 nucleotides read TGCAGCGTTGAAAGCGTGGGAACCGGGGAGCTGTTTTTT. As protein: CSVESVGTGELFF.

The DNA for the CDR3 is TGTGCCTGGACTAAAGGGGGGATACTCTATGGCTACACCTTC. It encodes CAWTKGGILYGYTF. The V gene is TRBV30, the J gene TRBJ1-2, with D maybe TRBD1 (6 bases). V shed 4 bases and J shed 4 bases, with 16 bases lying between them. Germline V gives CDR1 GTSNPN, CDR2 SVGIG (reference sequence). The CDR3 is made up of 14 amino acids.

V and J are TRBV28 and TRBJ1-1; D may be TRBD1 (5 bases). The ends were cut back, 5 bases at V and 2 bases at J, with 15 bases in the middle. The CDR3 length is 15 residues. The germline V gene has CDR1 MDHEN and CDR2 SYDVKM. CDR3 nucleotide sequence: TGTGCCAGCAGTGTGTGGGGCAGTCCCAACACTGAAGCTTTCTTT. Protein sequence: CASSVWGSPNTEAFF.

V gene TRBV3-1 (or the pseudogene TRBV3-2) combines with J gene TRBJ2-7; the D call may be TRBD1 or TRBD2 (5 bases each). V was pared by 2 bases and J by 6 bases, with 14 bases between. The CDR3 has 14 residues. CDR1 and CDR2 from the germline V gene are LGHDT and YNNKEL (reference sequence). CDR3 region: CASSQPGASVEQYF. The CDR3 region has the DNA TGTGCCAGCAGCCAACCCGGGGCATCGGTCGAGCAGTACTTC.

This clone was observed a handful of times. The chain joins TRBV5-6 to TRBJ2-7; maybe TRBD2 (7 bases). CDR1 is SGHDT and CDR2 is YYEEEE in the germline V gene. V was pared by 4 bases and J by 0 bases, with 14 bases between. This CDR3 has 15 amino acids. Here the CDR3 reads CASSRRGGSSYEQYF. The CDR3 nucleotides read TGTGCCAGCAGCCGGAGGGGGGGTAGCTCCTACGAGCAGTACTTC.

The chain links TRBV5-6 to TRBJ1-2, with D perhaps TRBD1 (6 bases). The CDR3 is 15 residues long. Per the germline V gene, CDR1 is SGHDT and CDR2 is YYEEEE. V was pared by 4 bases and J by 7 bases, with 20 bases between. The CDR3 coding sequence is TGTGCCAGCAGCCCCGCTTGGGGGGGGGCCAGTGGCTACACCTTC. Encoded protein: CASSPAWGGASGYTF.

J is TRBJ2-7 and V is TRBV6-5, with D uncertain. There are 12 residues in the CDR3. Germline lookup yields CDR1 MNHEY and CDR2 SVGAGI. Trimming took 7 bases from V and 1 from J, leaving 8 bases between them. CDR3 amino acids: CASTQESYEQYF. DNA of the CDR3: TGTGCCAGCACCCAAGAATCCTACGAGCAGTACTTC.

This clone was seen once. The gene calls are TRBV4-1 and TRBJ2-7; 8 bases align to TRBD2. Germline V gene data show CDR1 as MGHRA and CDR2 as YSYEKL. V lost 1 base, J lost 3 bases, and 5 bases stayed unmatched. The CDR3 spans 15 residues. The DNA for the CDR3 is TGCGCCAGCAGCCAAGTCCTAGCGGGCGACTACGAGCAGTACTTC. Amino acids: CASSQVLAGDYEQYF.

The rearrangement joins TRBV27 to TRBJ1-1; D gene ambiguous. CDR3 length: 16 amino acids. Between the trimmed V and J ends, which lost 7 bases and 3 bases, there was a span of 21 bases. Per the germline V gene, CDR1 is MNHEY and CDR2 is SMNVEV (reference sequence). CDR3 amino acids: CASNSGVGWRYTEAFF. The CDR3, as DNA: TGTGCCAGCAACTCCGGGGTTGGCTGGCGGTACACTGAAGCTTTCTTT.

The chain has TRBV6-5 and TRBJ1-1; D ambiguous. This CDR3 spans 15 amino acids. The germline V and J ends were trimmed by 0 bases and 3 bases, with 11 bases remaining between them. Germline loops: CDR1 MNHEY, CDR2 SVGAGI. CDR3: CASSYSMQADTEAFF. The CDR3 DNA follows: TGTGCCAGCAGTTACTCGATGCAGGCCGACACTGAAGCTTTCTTT.

The table lists this clone with a few counts. This rearrangement joins TRBV11-2 to TRBJ1-1; D is unclear. Germline V gene sequence: CDR1 SGHAT, CDR2 FQNNGV. Trimming took off 4 bases at V and 3 bases at J, with 9 bases between the two ends. This CDR3 has 13 amino acids. CDR3: CASSSGPYTEAFF. The CDR3 DNA sequence: TGTGCCAGCAGCTCCGGGCCCTACACTGAAGCTTTCTTT.

This chain links TRBV9 with TRBJ2-1, with D perhaps matching TRBD1 or TRBD2 (6 bases each). The V end lost 0 bases, the J end lost 1 base, and 11 bases lay between the germline ends. The germline V gene encodes CDR1 SGDLS and CDR2 YYNGEE. The CDR3 is 16 amino acids. The CDR3 loop is CASSVAAGQSYNEQFF. CDR3 coding DNA: TGTGCCAGCAGCGTAGCGGCGGGACAATCCTACAATGAGCAGTTCTTC.

V usage is TRBV6-5 and J usage is TRBJ2-7; 10 nucleotides match TRBD1. This CDR3 has 14 amino acids. V was clipped by 4 bases and J by 3 bases; unmatched bases: 3. Per the germline V gene, CDR1 is MNHEY and CDR2 is SVGAGI. CDR3 nucleotides: TGTGCCAGCAGTTCGGGACAGGGGATCTACGAGCAGTACTTC. It translates to CASSSGQGIYEQYF.

This chain links TRBV2 with TRBJ1-6; possible D gene TRBD1, 6 bases. The ends were cut back, 2 bases at V and 10 bases at J, with 15 bases in the middle. The CDR3 spans 15 residues. Germline CDR1 reads SNHLY; CDR2 reads FYNNEI. CDR3 bases: TGTGCCAGCAGTGAATTGGGGGCGGGACGCTCACCCCTCCACTTT. This codes for CASSELGAGRSPLHF.

The chain joins TRBV28 to TRBJ2-1; 13 bases match TRBD2. Germline V gives CDR1 MDHEN, CDR2 SYDVKM. V shed 6 bases and J 5 bases; nucleotides not matched to a gene: 7. The CDR3 is made up of 16 amino acids. The CDR3 sequence: CASRPTSGRGHNEQFF. CDR3 bases: TGTGCCAGCAGACCCACTAGCGGGAGGGGGCACAATGAGCAGTTCTTC.

The chain employs TRBV27 and TRBJ2-3; TRBD1 aligns across 8 bases. Germline assignment: CDR1 MNHEY and CDR2 SMNVEV (reference sequence). The V gene end was trimmed by 6 bases and the J gene end by 6 bases; junction bases not matched to a gene: 8. This CDR3 has 14 amino acids. The chain's CDR3 is CASRATRGPDTQYF. CDR3 sequence (DNA): TGTGCCAGCAGAGCCACCAGGGGGCCTGATACGCAGTATTTT.

The gene calls are TRBV7-9 and TRBJ1-6; D is unclear. The germline V and J ends were trimmed by 8 bases and 0 bases, with 11 bases remaining between them. The germline V gene has CDR1 SEHNR and CDR2 FQNEAQ (reference sequence). The CDR3 is 15 amino acids. The CDR3 sequence is CASQRSTSYNSPLHF. CDR3 bases: TGTGCCAGCCAACGGTCGACCTCCTATAATTCACCCCTCCACTTT.

The chain recombines TRBV28 with TRBJ1-6; D gene uncertain. There are 16 residues in the CDR3. Germline V lookup: CDR1 MDHEN, CDR2 SYDVKM. The V and J ends lost 7 bases and 10 bases respectively, with 23 bases between them. CDR3 residues: CASTPGGAWVWSPLHF. As DNA, the CDR3 is TGTGCCAGCACCCCGGGCGGAGCCTGGGTTTGGTCACCCCTCCACTTT.

The sample holds one count of this clone. The CDR3 DNA sequence: TGTGCCAGTACCCGGGACAGGGGGAGCACAGATACGCAGTATTTT. Amino acid sequence: CASTRDRGSTDTQYF. The chain joins TRBV19 to TRBJ2-3; TRBD1 agrees at 11 bases. Germline CDR1 is LNHDA and CDR2 is SQIVND (reference sequence). The trim removed 7 bases at V and 0 bases at J, leaving 3 bases unmatched. The CDR3 is made up of 15 amino acids.

The V call is TRBV5-1, the J call TRBJ2-3, with a tentative D call TRBD1 (5 bases). Deletions cut 0 bases from V and 4 bases from J, with 6 bases between. There are 13 residues in the CDR3. Germline assignment: CDR1 SGHRS and CDR2 YFSETQ. The CDR3 coding sequence is TGCGCCAGCAGCTTGGGGGGCCCAGATACGCAGTATTTT. This encodes CASSLGGPDTQYF.

The rearrangement links TRBV12-3 or TRBV12-4 to TRBJ1-2, with 8 bases that match TRBD1. Trimming cost V 6 bases and J 4 bases; bases outside gene matches: 4. The CDR3 loop spans 13 amino acids. The CDR3 DNA follows: TGTGCCAGCAGGTCAGGGGGCGGCTATGGCTACACCTTC. Its protein is CASRSGGGYGYTF.

The chain links TRBV6-5 to TRBJ2-3; D is uncertain. The CDR3 totals 14 residues. Germline loops: CDR1 MNHEY, CDR2 SVGAGI. V gave up 0 bases and J gave up 2 bases, with 6 bases separating them. In nucleotides, the CDR3 is TGTGCCAGCAGTTACTCGAAGCCCACAGATACGCAGTATTTT. Amino acids: CASSYSKPTDTQYF.